These 16 T cell receptor beta chains were sequenced from one sample in a study of identical twins. TCRdb itself ran the 5' RACE reads through MiXCR, one entry per CDR3 protein. Among over 600,000 distinct CDR3 sequences, 21% were seen once, and the ten largest hold 4% to 5.5%. The same sample was also studied in work on T cells expressing NK-cell markers.

Source material: PBMCs. Every receptor here comes from a woman aged 18-29 years in good health.

The rearrangement joins TRBV12-3 or TRBV12-4 to TRBJ2-7; a weak D match, TRBD1 (5 bases). This CDR3 has 12 amino acids. V lost 9 bases, J lost 3 bases, and 12 bases lay in between. CDR3: CASGVRGYEQYF. The CDR3 nucleotides read TGTGCCAGTGGAGTTAGGGGCTACGAGCAGTACTTC.

Only a few counts were recorded for this clonotype. The chain recombines TRBV7-9 with TRBJ2-7; D gene ambiguous. The V and J ends lost 4 bases and 6 bases respectively, with 13 bases between them. This CDR3 comprises 13 residues. Germline V gene lookup returns CDR1 SEHNR and CDR2 FQNEAQ (reference sequence). CDR3: CASSSLPRVEQYF. For the CDR3, the DNA is TGTGCCAGCAGCTCTCTTCCGAGAGTCGAGCAGTACTTC.

V is TRBV7-9 and J is TRBJ2-7, with D possibly being TRBD1 or TRBD2 (5 bases each). This CDR3 has 11 residues. Trimming removed 8 bases from V and 5 bases from J, with 10 bases in between. Germline-derived CDR1 and CDR2 are SEHNR and FQNEAQ (reference sequence). CDR3 coding DNA: TGTGCCAGCGCTGGGGACCACGAGCAGTACTTC. Translating gives CASAGDHEQYF.

This clonotype was found a few times. The J gene is TRBJ2-6, the V gene TRBV12-3 or TRBV12-4; no clear D gene. This CDR3 is built from 14 residues. With 6 bases removed from V and 2 bases from J, the gap between germline ends came to 8 bases. The CDR3 bases are TGTGCCAGCAGGACCAACGCTGGGGCCAACGTCCTGACTTTC. It encodes CASRTNAGANVLTF.

The sample holds a few counts of this clonotype. The chain recombines TRBV15 with TRBJ1-1; TRBD1 might be the D (5 bases). CDR1 LNHNV and CDR2 YYDKDF come from the germline V gene (reference sequence). The germline V and J ends were trimmed by 5 bases and 0 bases, with 19 bases remaining between them. There are 17 residues in the CDR3. In nucleotides, the CDR3 is TGTGCCACCAGCCGCCCCAAGACAGACTTAATGAACACTGAAGCTTTCTTT. It codes for CATSRPKTDLMNTEAFF.

This clonotype was counted a few times. The chain has TRBV20-1 and TRBJ2-5, with 10 nucleotides matching TRBD2. CDR3 length: 18 amino acids. Germline V gene data show CDR1 as DFQATT and CDR2 as SNEGSKA (reference sequence). V trimming: 0 bases; J trimming: 4 bases; junction bases outside the gene matches: 14. CDR3: CSARDPAGERGGGETQYF. The DNA of the CDR3 is TGCAGTGCTAGAGATCCCGCGGGAGAGCGGGGGGGCGGAGAGACCCAGTACTTC.

This clonotype was recorded at least ten times. The chain combines TRBV6-5 with TRBJ2-7; D possibly matches TRBD1 or TRBD2 (5 bases each). CDR3 length equals 11 residues. Germline CDR1 MNHEY, CDR2 SVGAGI. With 2 bases removed from V and 6 bases from J, the gap between germline ends came to 5 bases. CDR3 loop: CASSYGGEQYF. The CDR3 DNA sequence: TGTGCCAGCAGTTACGGGGGCGAGCAGTACTTC.

This rearrangement joins TRBV10-3 to TRBJ2-1, with D possibly TRBD2 on 6 matching bases. Germline V gene lookup returns CDR1 ENHRY and CDR2 SYGVKD. Trimming cost V 8 bases and J 0 bases, with 8 bases left between them. The CDR3 contains 13 residues. The CDR3 DNA reads TGTGCCATCGGGAGGAGCTCCTACAATGAGCAGTTCTTC. Translation: CAIGRSSYNEQFF.

This clonotype was detected a few times. This chain connects TRBV12-3 or TRBV12-4 to TRBJ1-6; no reliable D call. Trimming cost V 5 bases and J 10 bases, with 18 bases left between them. The CDR3 covers 15 residues. The CDR3 is CASSTTGSGVSPLHF. The CDR3 DNA follows: TGTGCCAGCAGTACCACTGGCTCTGGGGTATCACCCCTCCACTTT.

This clonotype was seen only a few times. The chain carries TRBV28 and TRBJ2-5, with D possibly matching TRBD2 (5 bases). CDR3 size: 14 residues. V was shortened by 2 bases and J by 2 bases, with 9 bases between the two germline ends. Germline V CDR1 and CDR2: MDHEN, SYDVKM. The CDR3: CASSLREPQETQYF. The CDR3 nucleotides read TGTGCCAGCAGTTTAAGGGAGCCACAAGAGACCCAGTACTTC. Filled out from reference TRBV28 and TRBJ2-5, the complete variable domain reads DVKVTQSSRYLVKRTGEKVFLECVQDMDHENMFWYRQDPGLGLRLIYFSYDVKMKEKGDIPEGYSVSREKKERFSLILESASTNQTSMYLCASSLREPQETQYFGPGTRLLVL.

The genes are TRBV27 and TRBJ2-3; D not resolved. The CDR3 spans 16 residues. V dropped 0 bases and J dropped 4 bases, with 14 bases sitting between them. The germline V gene encodes CDR1 MNHEY and CDR2 SMNVEV (reference sequence). This CDR3 is CASSLSRSGSSDTQYF. CDR3 coding DNA: TGTGCCAGCAGTTTATCGCGGTCTGGCTCTTCAGATACGCAGTATTTT.

This chain uses TRBV4-3 with TRBJ2-1; D gene ambiguous. The CDR3 runs to 15 residues. Germline CDR1 reads LGHNA; CDR2 reads YSLEER. Trimming shortened V by 0 bases and J by 0 bases, and 6 bases separated the two germline ends. DNA for the CDR3: TGCGCCAGCAGCCAAGAGGTCCACTCCTACAATGAGCAGTTCTTC. This encodes CASSQEVHSYNEQFF.

A few counts support this clonotype. This chain uses TRBV12-3 or TRBV12-4 with TRBJ1-2; D is perhaps TRBD1 (5 bases). The CDR3 length is 13 residues. The ends were cut back, 11 bases at V and 7 bases at J, with 20 bases in the middle. Here the CDR3 reads CALGRGGWSGYTF. The CDR3 DNA reads as TGTGCCCTCGGGCGGGGGGGGTGGAGTGGCTACACCTTC.

This clonotype was observed a handful of times. Just one base apart from a much larger clone, this may be a read error. The chain uses TRBV12-3 or TRBV12-4 and TRBJ2-5; D ambiguous. V lost 5 bases and J 5 bases, leaving 6 bases between the germline ends. The CDR3 is made up of 11 amino acids. The CDR3: CASSRMETQYF. CDR3 coding DNA: TGTGCCAGCAGTCGAATGGAGACCCAGTACTTC.

This clonotype turned up a few times. This sequence joins TRBV29-1 and TRBJ1-2; no reliable D call. This CDR3 region has 13 residues. Germline values: CDR1 SQVTM, CDR2 ANQGSEA. The ends were cut back, 6 bases at V and 5 bases at J, with 16 bases in the middle. CDR3 protein: CSVDSGLIYGYTF. The CDR3 nucleotides read TGCAGCGTGGACTCCGGGCTAATATATGGCTACACCTTC.

This clonotype was observed a handful of times. V gene TRBV7-9 combines with J gene TRBJ2-6; no clear D. Germline CDR1 and CDR2: SEHNR and FQNEAQ (reference sequence). With 0 bases removed from V and 2 bases from J, the gap between germline ends came to 5 bases. The CDR3 is 15 residues long. The CDR3 protein is CASSLALPGANVLTF. Here the CDR3 DNA reads TGTGCCAGCAGCTTAGCGCTACCTGGGGCCAACGTCCTGACTTTC. The variable domain in full, with the rest retrieved from reference TRBV7-9 and TRBJ2-6, is DTGVSQNPRHKITKRGQNVTFRCDPISEHNRLYWYRQTLGQGPEFLTYFQNEAQLEKSRLLSDRFSAERPKGSFSTLEIQRTEQGDSAMYLCASSLALPGANVLTFGAGSRLTVL.